This TCR beta chain derives from a study of a mutant IDH1 vaccine in newly diagnosed glioma. Study at large: Vaccinations were initiated 4-6 weeks following radiotherapy alone, or were given together with temozolomide cycles.

A note on this clone: Its antigen remains unknown.

Clones were read by immunoSEQ multiplex PCR, and TCRdb kept only the in-frame ones, dropping some. The sample shows more than 25,000 clones, over 70% of them seen only once. The CDR3 is made up of 14 amino acids. Germline V gene data show CDR1 as KGHSH and CDR2 as LQKENI. V was cut by 3 bases and J by 2 bases, with 11 bases left in between. Time point indicated: week 35, safety follow-up. The content of each vaccine dose was 300 ug of mutant IDH1 20-mer peptide, and topical imiquimod accompanied it. This sequence originates from a woman younger than 45 with glioma. Some clones in this sample may be carry-over from other donors' samples. Sequences were derived from PBMCs, sampled from a glioma patient whose treatment included an IDH1 peptide vaccine. The chain carries TRBV18 and TRBJ2-7, with a possible D match to TRBD2 (6 bases). Here the CDR3 reads CASSPGGLPYEQYF. The CDR3 nucleotides are TGTGCCAGCTCACCGGGGGGATTACCCTACGAGCAGTACTTC.